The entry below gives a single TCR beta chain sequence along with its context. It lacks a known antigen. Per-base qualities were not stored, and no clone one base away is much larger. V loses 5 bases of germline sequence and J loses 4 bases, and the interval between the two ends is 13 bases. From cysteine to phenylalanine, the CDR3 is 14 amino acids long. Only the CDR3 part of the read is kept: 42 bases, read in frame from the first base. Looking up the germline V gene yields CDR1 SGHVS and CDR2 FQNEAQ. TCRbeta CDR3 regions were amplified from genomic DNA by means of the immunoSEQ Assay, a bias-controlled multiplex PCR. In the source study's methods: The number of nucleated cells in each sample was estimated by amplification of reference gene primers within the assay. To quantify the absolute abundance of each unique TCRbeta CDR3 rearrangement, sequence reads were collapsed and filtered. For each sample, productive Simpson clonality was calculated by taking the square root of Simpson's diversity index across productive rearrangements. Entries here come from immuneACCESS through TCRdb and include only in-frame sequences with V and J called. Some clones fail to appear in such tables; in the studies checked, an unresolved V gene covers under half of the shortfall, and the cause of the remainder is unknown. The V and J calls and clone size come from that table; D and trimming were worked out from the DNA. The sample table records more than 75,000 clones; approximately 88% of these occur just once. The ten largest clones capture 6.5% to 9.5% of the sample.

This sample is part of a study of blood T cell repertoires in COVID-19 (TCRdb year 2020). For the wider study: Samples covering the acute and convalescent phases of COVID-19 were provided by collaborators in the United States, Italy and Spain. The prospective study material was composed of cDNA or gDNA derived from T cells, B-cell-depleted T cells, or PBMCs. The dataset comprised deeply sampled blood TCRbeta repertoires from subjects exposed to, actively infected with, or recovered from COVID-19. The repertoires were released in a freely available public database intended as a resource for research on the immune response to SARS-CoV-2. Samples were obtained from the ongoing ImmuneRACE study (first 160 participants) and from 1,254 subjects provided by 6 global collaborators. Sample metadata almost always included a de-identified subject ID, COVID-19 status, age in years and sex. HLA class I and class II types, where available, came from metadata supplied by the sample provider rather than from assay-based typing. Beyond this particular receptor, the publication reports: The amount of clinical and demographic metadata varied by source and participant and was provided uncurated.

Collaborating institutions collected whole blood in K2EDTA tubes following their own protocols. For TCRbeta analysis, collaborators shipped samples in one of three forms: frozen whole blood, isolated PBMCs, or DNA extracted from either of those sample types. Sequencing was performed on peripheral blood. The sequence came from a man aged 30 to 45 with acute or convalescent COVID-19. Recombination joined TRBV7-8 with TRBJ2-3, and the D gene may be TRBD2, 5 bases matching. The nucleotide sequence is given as TGTGCCAGCAGCCCCCGGGATGGCCCAGATACGCAGTATTTT. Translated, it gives CASSPRDGPDTQYF. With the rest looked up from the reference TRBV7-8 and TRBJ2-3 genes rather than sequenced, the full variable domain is GAGVSQSPRYKVAKRGQDVALRCDPISGHVSLFWYQQALGQGPEFLTYFQNEAQLDKSGLPSDRFFAERPEGSVSTLKIQRTQQEDSAVYLCASSPRDGPDTQYFGPGTRLTVL.